A selection of T cell receptor beta chains follows, all from one sample in a study of OX40 agonist ivuxolimab in advanced cancers. Assay used: immunoSEQ multiplex PCR; TCRdb lists only in-frame clones, some missing. Among around 40,000 clones, approximately 80% were seen once, and the ten largest hold about 20%. The sequencing used CD4+ or CD8+ T cells sorted from blood, collected in a trial of the OX40 agonist ivuxolimab. These receptors were obtained from an adult with an advanced solid tumor such as melanoma, head and neck, liver or kidney cancer. The CDR3 runs from the conserved cysteine through the conserved F or W. D genes are given only for firm matches. A clone size is listed for some rows: how often the clone was seen (once, few, many), or a class if it is expanded.

>TRBJ1-6|TRBD1|TRBV25-1|-
TGTGCCAGCAGTGTCGCCGACAGGGGCGACTATAATTCACCCCTCCACTTT
CASSVADRGDYNSPLHF
>TRBJ2-5|-|TRBV6-5|-
TGTGCCAGCAGTTACTCGGAACGGCCCCAAGAGACCCAGTACTTC
CASSYSERPQETQYF
>TRBJ1-1|-|TRBV29-1|few
TGCAGCGTCCCCCGGGGGACTGAAGCTTTCTTT
CSVPRGTEAFF
>TRBJ1-5|-|TRBV4-1|-
TGCGCCAGCAGCCAAGTTCAGGATAGTGGACAGCCCCAGCATTTT
CASSQVQDSGQPQHF
>TRBJ2-7|-|TRBV5-6|-
TGTGCCAGCAGTCCTGGCGGCATCTCCTACGAGCAGTACTTC
CASSPGGISYEQYF
>TRBJ1-5|-|TRBV27|once
TGTGCCAGCAAATTGCGGGACAACAATCAGCCCCAGCATTTT
CASKLRDNNQPQHF
>TRBJ2-7|TRBD1|TRBV28|-
TGTGCCAGCAGTCCAGCACCGGGACAGAGCTCCTACGAGCAGTACTTC
CASSPAPGQSSYEQYF
>TRBJ2-7|-|TRBV4-1|few
TGCGCCAGCAGCCACACTCCTAGCGTCTCCTACGAGCAGTACTTC
CASSHTPSVSYEQYF
>TRBJ2-1|-|TRBV4-2|-
TGTGCCAGCAGCCAAGATAAGACTCACAATGAGCAGTTCTTC
CASSQDKTHNEQFF
>TRBJ2-2|TRBD1|TRBV27|-
TGTGCCAGCAGTACCGGGACAGGACAAACCGGGGAGCTGTTTTTT
CASSTGTGQTGELFF
>TRBJ2-5|-|TRBV30|once
TGTGCCTGGAGTGTTGGGACGACCAAAGAGACCCAGTACTTC
CAWSVGTTKETQYF
>TRBJ1-5|-|TRBV5-1|once
TGCGCCAGCAGCTTGGGAGGCTCCAATCAGCCCCAGCATTTT
CASSLGGSNQPQHF
>TRBJ2-7|TRBD1|TRBV27|-
TGTGCCAGCAGTTTCTATCCATCGGGACAGGCGAATTTCTACGAGCAGTACTTC
CASSFYPSGQANFYEQYF
>TRBJ2-5|TRBD1|TRBV4-2|-
TGTGCCAGCAGCCCTTGGACAGGCTTCCAAGAGACCCAGTACTTC
CASSPWTGFQETQYF
>TRBJ2-3|-|TRBV6-5|-
TGTGCCAGCAGCCTAGGACTCTCATCCGTTGATACGCAGTATTTT
CASSLGLSSVDTQYF
>TRBJ1-1|-|TRBV27|-
TGTGCCAGCAGTTTATCTCTTAACGTGAACACTGAAGCTTTCTTT
CASSLSLNVNTEAFF
>TRBJ2-3|-|TRBV19|medium-sized
TGTGCCAGTAGTATCGGGGGAACAGATACGCAGTATTTT
CASSIGGTDTQYF
>TRBJ1-1|-|TRBV7-2|-
TGTGCCAGCAGCTTAGGAGCAGGGCGCACTGAAGCTTTCTTT
CASSLGAGRTEAFF
>TRBJ1-4|-|TRBV7-6|-
TGTGCCAGCAGCTTAACAGGTTCTAATGAAAAACTGTTTTTT
CASSLTGSNEKLFF
>TRBJ1-1|-|TRBV29-1|few
TGCAGCGTTATTGGTAGTGCGAACACTGAAGCTTTCTTT
CSVIGSANTEAFF
>TRBJ2-2|-|TRBV7-9|-
TGTGCCAGCAGCGGGGGACACTCGGCGCGGACCGGGGAGCTGTTTTTT
CASSGGHSARTGELFF
>TRBJ1-1|TRBD1|TRBV5-6|-
TGTGCCAGCAGCTTGGCAACAGGGGGAGCTTTCTTT
CASSLATGGAFF
>TRBJ2-2|-|TRBV2|-
TGTGCCAGCTTCGGCGCGAACACCGGGGAGCTGTTTTTT
CASFGANTGELFF
>TRBJ2-1|-|TRBV27|-
TGTGCCAGCAGTTTATCCACCCTAGGTTTGTTCTTC
CASSLSTLGLFF
>TRBJ2-1|TRBD2|TRBV7-9|-
TGTGCCAGCAGCCCTAGCCTGGGAGGGGCCAACAGTGGGGAGCAGTTCTTC
CASSPSLGGANSGEQFF
>TRBJ1-2|TRBD1|TRBV4-1|-
TGCGCCAGCAGCCCTTCTTCCCCCCGGGACAGGGGAGACGTGAACTATGGCTACACCTTC
CASSPSSPRDRGDVNYGYTF
>TRBJ2-3|-|TRBV11-2|-
TGTGCCAGCAGCTTCTCCCCCGTCCATAGCACAGATACGCAGTATTTT
CASSFSPVHSTDTQYF
>TRBJ2-3|TRBD1|TRBV2|-
TGTGCCAGCAGTGGGGAGACAGGGGTGGGTACAGATACGCAGTATTTT
CASSGETGVGTDTQYF
>TRBJ2-2|TRBD2|TRBV9|-
TGTGCCAGCATGGGAGGGGCCGGGGAGCTGTTTTTT
CASMGGAGELFF
>TRBJ2-1|-|TRBV7-9|-
TGTGCCAGCAGCTTAGGGGGGACCCTCTACAATGAGCAGTTCTTC
CASSLGGTLYNEQFF
>TRBJ2-1|TRBD2|TRBV5-6|-
TGTGCCAGCAGCTTGGTTGCTAGCGGGGGCAATGAGCAGTTCTTC
CASSLVASGGNEQFF
>TRBJ1-1|-|TRBV5-4|-
TGTGCCAGCAGCCAGCCGTCGAACACTGAAGCTTTCTTT
CASSQPSNTEAFF
>TRBJ1-5|-|TRBV4-1|few
TGCGCCAGCAGTACACTTTCTAGCAATCAGCCCCAGCATTTT
CASSTLSSNQPQHF
>TRBJ1-1|-|TRBV2|-
TGTGCCACCCTGGCGCGGGAGGAGGGGAGCACTGAAGCTTTCTTT
CATLAREEGSTEAFF
>TRBJ1-5|TRBD1|TRBV25-1|-
TGTGCCAGCAGTGAGGGACAGTATGAGAATCAGCCCCAGCATTTT
CASSEGQYENQPQHF
>TRBJ2-1|TRBD1|TRBV28|once
TGTGCCAGCAGTTCCCGGGACAGGGACAATGAGCAGTTCTTC
CASSSRDRDNEQFF
>TRBJ2-3|-|TRBV29-1|-
TGCAGCGTTGAAGGGGCGACACTATCTGGGGATACGCAGTATTTT
CSVEGATLSGDTQYF
>TRBJ2-1|-|TRBV13|-
TGTGCCAGCAGTGAGGGGTACAATGAGCAGTTCTTC
CASSEGYNEQFF
>TRBJ2-3|TRBD2|TRBV9|-
TGTGCCAGCAGCCCAGGACTAGCGGACACAGATACGCAGTATTTT
CASSPGLADTDTQYF
>TRBJ2-1|TRBD2|TRBV6-5|-
TGTGCCAGCAACCGCCGGGCGGGGGGCAAAAATGAGCAGTTCTTC
CASNRRAGGKNEQFF
>TRBJ2-2|-|TRBV9|-
TGTGCCAGCAGGGGCCACGACAGACTTAACACCGGGGAGCTGTTTTTT
CASRGHDRLNTGELFF
>TRBJ1-1|-|TRBV25-1|few
TGTGCCAGCAGTGTTAGTCATGAAGCTTTCTTT
CASSVSHEAFF
>TRBJ2-3|-|TRBV21-1|-
TGTGCCAGCAGCAAATTAGCGGGAGCAATAGATACGCAGTATTTT
CASSKLAGAIDTQYF
>TRBJ2-3|TRBD2|TRBV7-2|-
TGTGCCAGCAGCTTATCTCCCCCGACTAGCGGGATTACAGATACGCAGTATTTT
CASSLSPPTSGITDTQYF
>TRBJ2-7|TRBD2|TRBV30|-
TGTGCCTGGAGCCCCGGTGGGCGGACAGGGTGGGCTAGCGGGGGCGAGCAGTACTTC
CAWSPGGRTGWASGGEQYF
>TRBJ1-3|-|TRBV2|-
TGTGCCAGATACGACCCGGAGGTCTCTGGAAACACCATATATTTT
CARYDPEVSGNTIYF
>TRBJ2-2|-|TRBV6-1|few
TGTGCCAGCAGTGCGAGGGAGACCCTAAACACCGGGGAGCTGTTTTTT
CASSARETLNTGELFF
>TRBJ1-1|-|TRBV11-2|-
TGTGCCAGCAGCTTAATCCAGATGAACACTGAAGCTTTCTTT
CASSLIQMNTEAFF
>TRBJ2-7|TRBD2|TRBV6-1|-
TGTGCCAGCAGTGAAGGGGTCGGGAGTAGCGGGGTCTCCTACGAGCAGTACTTC
CASSEGVGSSGVSYEQYF
>TRBJ1-1|-|TRBV7-2|-
TGTGCCAGCAGCCCCCCCAGCGGAGCTGAAGCTTTCTTT
CASSPPSGAEAFF
>TRBJ2-5|TRBD2|TRBV5-6|once
TGTGCCAGCAGCTTGGCCGTTATAGCGGGTCAAGAGACCCAGTACTTC
CASSLAVIAGQETQYF